Listed below are T cell receptor beta chains from one sample, sequenced in a study of blood T cells in healthy people across ages. TCRdb independently ran MiXCR on the 5' RACE reads; one entry per CDR3 protein. The sample lists more than 900,000 distinct CDR3 sequences; 20% to 25% were seen once. These records were also assigned to another study, of T cells of mothers and their children.

Sequencing was performed on blood. The source of these receptors is a girl aged 2 to 10 in good health. Each CDR3 is given with its conserved first and last residue. D genes are given only for firm matches. Some rows have no size entry. The others give once, few or many, or a class for an expanded clone.

TRBV24-1	-	-	TRBJ2-5	CATSETTGSQETQYF	TGTGCCACCAGTGAGACTACAGGGTCCCAAGAGACCCAGTACTTC
TRBV11-3	TRBD2	-	TRBJ2-7	CASSPPGLLYEQYF	TGTGCCAGCAGCCCACCGGGACTACTATACGAGCAGTACTTC
TRBV4-1	-	-	TRBJ1-5	CASSQGYNQPHHF	TGCGCCAGCAGCCAGGGGTACAATCAGCCCCATCATTTT
TRBV2	-	-	TRBJ2-1	CASRLSWEQFF	TGTGCCAGCAGACTCTCGTGGGAGCAGTTCTTC
TRBV28	TRBD2	-	TRBJ2-1	CASSFPAGGKNEQFF	TGTGCCAGCAGTTTTCCGGCGGGAGGGAAGAATGAGCAGTTCTTC
TRBV6-2/TRBV6-3	TRBD2	once	TRBJ2-1	CASSTLAGGQEGEQFF	TGTGCCAGCAGTACACTAGCGGGGGGGCAGGAAGGTGAGCAGTTCTTC
TRBV27	TRBD1	-	TRBJ1-5	CASSMTGASNQPQHF	TGTGCCAGCAGTATGACAGGGGCATCCAATCAGCCCCAGCATTTT
TRBV11-2	-	few	TRBJ1-1	CASSLAPGHTEAFF	TGTGCCAGCAGCTTAGCGCCAGGGCATACTGAAGCTTTCTTT
TRBV4-3	-	-	TRBJ1-1	CASSQVGAVNTEAFF	TGCGCCAGCAGCCAAGTAGGGGCTGTGAACACTGAAGCTTTCTTT
TRBV29-1	-	-	TRBJ2-2	CSVEGQNTGELFF	TGCAGCGTTGAGGGACAGAACACCGGGGAGCTGTTTTTT
TRBV28	-	few	TRBJ2-1	CASSSPTVDGEQFF	TGTGCCAGCAGCTCTCCTACGGTGGACGGTGAGCAGTTCTTC
TRBV9	TRBD2	-	TRBJ2-1	CASSIRTSEYNEQFF	TGTGCCAGCAGCATCAGGACTAGCGAGTACAATGAGCAGTTCTTC
TRBV6-5	-	-	TRBJ1-1	CASAKQGFAFF	TGTGCCAGCGCCAAACAGGGTTTCGCTTTCTTT
TRBV20-1	TRBD2	few	TRBJ2-1	CSARDLGGSGGEEEQFF	TGCAGTGCTAGAGATCTGGGTGGTAGCGGGGGGGAGGAGGAGCAGTTCTTC
TRBV6-5	-	-	TRBJ1-4	CASSYLQLPGRMLF	TGTGCCAGCAGTTACCTGCAGCTTCCAGGTCGGATGCTTTTT
TRBV28	TRBD1	-	TRBJ1-4	CASRIQGPEKLFF	TGTGCCAGCAGGATACAGGGGCCGGAAAAACTGTTTTTT
TRBV29-1	TRBD2	-	TRBJ2-5	CSAGGRAGEQYF	TGCAGTGCCGGGGGGAGGGCGGGTGAGCAGTACTTC
TRBV7-8	-	-	TRBJ2-1	CASSLYLDHNEQFF	TGTGCCAGCAGCTTATATCTAGACCACAATGAGCAGTTCTTC
TRBV18	-	-	TRBJ2-1	CASWQGGDEQFF	TGTGCCAGCTGGCAGGGTGGCGATGAGCAGTTCTTC
TRBV5-4	-	few	TRBJ2-4	CARGYRLELAKNIQYF	TGTGCCAGGGGCTACAGACTCGAGCTAGCCAAAAACATTCAGTACTTC
TRBV29-1	-	-	TRBJ2-7	CSVGQEYEQYF	TGCAGCGTGGGGCAGGAATACGAGCAGTACTTC
TRBV20-1	TRBD1	few	TRBJ1-5	CSARFPGQGRQPQHF	TGCAGTGCTAGGTTTCCGGGACAGGGACGTCAGCCCCAGCATTTT
TRBV4-1	-	few	TRBJ1-1	CASSQNLPTEAFF	TGCGCCAGCAGCCAAAACCTCCCCACTGAAGCTTTCTTT
TRBV18	-	-	TRBJ2-2	CASSPGEAHTGELFF	TGTGCCAGCTCACCAGGCGAGGCGCATACCGGGGAGCTGTTTTTT
TRBV28	-	once	TRBJ2-7	CASSRLPGTYQYEQYF	TGTGCCAGCAGCCGTCTTCCGGGCACTTATCAGTACGAGCAGTACTTC
TRBV6-1	-	-	TRBJ1-1	CASRQGRDTEAFF	TGTGCCAGCAGACAGGGACGAGACACTGAAGCTTTCTTT
TRBV19	-	-	TRBJ2-6	CASSTLLGVGAGANVLTF	TGTGCCAGTAGTACTTTATTGGGGGTGGGGGCTGGGGCCAACGTCCTGACTTTC
TRBV5-1	TRBD1	few	TRBJ1-1	CASKGGDLMNTEAFF	TGCGCCAGCAAAGGGGGCGATCTCATGAACACTGAAGCTTTCTTT
TRBV28	TRBD1	few	TRBJ1-2	CASILGGQDYGYTF	TGTGCCAGCATCCTGGGGGGACAGGACTATGGCTACACCTTC
TRBV29-1	-	-	TRBJ1-2	CSVEGRGPGYTF	TGCAGCGTTGAAGGCAGGGGCCCTGGCTACACCTTC
TRBV25-1	TRBD1	-	TRBJ2-3	CASSPAGGTGGNADTQYF	TGTGCCAGCAGCCCCGCCGGAGGGACAGGGGGTAATGCAGATACGCAGTATTTT
TRBV29-1	-	few	TRBJ2-1	CSVEGDLYNEQFF	TGCAGCGTTGAGGGCGATTTATACAATGAGCAGTTCTTC
TRBV5-1	-	-	TRBJ2-7	CASSLDQANYEQYF	TGCGCCAGCAGCTTGGACCAGGCTAACTACGAGCAGTACTTC
TRBV20-1	-	-	TRBJ2-1	CSARTLRGGYNEQFF	TGCAGTGCTCGGACGTTGCGTGGAGGTTACAATGAGCAGTTCTTC
TRBV5-1	TRBD1	-	TRBJ1-6	CASSPWGDRDSPLHF	TGCGCCAGCAGCCCTTGGGGGGACAGGGATTCACCCCTCCACTTT
TRBV10-3	TRBD1	-	TRBJ2-7	CAISDQGASYEQYF	TGTGCCATCAGTGATCAGGGGGCATCCTACGAGCAGTACTTC
TRBV4-3	-	-	TRBJ1-4	CASSHSLDSNEKLFF	TGCGCCAGCAGCCATAGTTTGGACAGTAATGAAAAACTGTTTTTT
TRBV7-9	-	-	TRBJ1-1	CASSLAPGMLNTEAFF	TGTGCCAGCAGCTTAGCCCCCGGGATGTTGAACACTGAAGCTTTCTTT
TRBV3-1	-	few	TRBJ2-4	CASSQVLWDASSLAKNIQYF	TGTGCCAGCAGCCAAGTCTTGTGGGACGCCTCGAGTCTAGCCAAAAACATTCAGTACTTC
TRBV21-1	-	few	TRBJ2-1	CASSKALSPSSYNEQFF	TGTGCCAGCAGCAAAGCGCTTTCCCCTAGCTCCTACAATGAGCAGTTCTTC
TRBV7-2	-	-	TRBJ2-7	CASSFDSQPPGEQYF	TGTGCCAGCAGCTTTGACAGCCAACCTCCCGGGGAGCAGTACTTC
TRBV5-1	-	few	TRBJ2-1	CASSLDLGLYNEQFF	TGCGCCAGCAGCTTGGACCTGGGACTCTACAATGAGCAGTTCTTC
TRBV9	TRBD1	-	TRBJ2-7	CASSGSGTGDEQYF	TGTGCCAGCAGCGGATCCGGGACAGGCGACGAGCAGTACTTC
TRBV7-9	-	few	TRBJ2-5	CASSPVMMEDQYF	TGTGCCAGCAGCCCCGTTATGATGGAGGACCAGTACTTC
TRBV29-1	-	-	TRBJ2-1	CSVRRRNYNEQFF	TGCAGTGTTAGGCGAAGGAACTACAATGAGCAGTTCTTC
TRBV3-1	-	few	TRBJ2-1	CASSLAVSLYNEQFF	TGTGCCAGCAGCCTGGCGGTGTCGCTCTACAATGAGCAGTTCTTC
TRBV6-6	-	-	TRBJ1-5	CASTYGTPASNQLQHF	TGTGCCAGCACCTATGGGACACCGGCCTCCAATCAGCTCCAGCATTTT
TRBV29-1	-	-	TRBJ1-2	CSVEERGGDGGYTF	TGCAGCGTTGAAGAAAGAGGGGGGGACGGGGGCTACACCTTC
TRBV21-1	-	-	TRBJ2-7	CASSNIPEGWGGYHEQYF	TGTGCCAGCAGCAATATCCCGGAGGGATGGGGAGGATACCACGAGCAGTACTTC
TRBV7-3	-	-	TRBJ2-7	CAINPREQYF	TGTGCCATAAATCCGAGGGAGCAGTACTTC
TRBV15	-	few	TRBJ1-2	CATSRDRKDYGYTF	TGTGCCACCAGCAGAGATCGGAAGGACTATGGCTACACCTTC
TRBV29-1	-	-	TRBJ1-1	CSVGGSGNTEAFF	TGCAGCGTTGGGGGGTCGGGGAACACTGAAGCTTTCTTT
TRBV7-2	-	-	TRBJ2-2	CASSLIRMSGELFF	TGTGCCAGCAGCTTAATCCGGATGTCCGGGGAGCTGTTTTTT
TRBV29-1	-	many	TRBJ2-5	CSVVGGAEIETQYF	TGCAGCGTTGTGGGGGGCGCAGAAATAGAGACCCAGTACTTC
TRBV20-1	-	-	TRBJ2-7	CSASGGGLYEQYF	TGCAGTGCTAGTGGGGGGGGGCTCTACGAGCAGTACTTC
TRBV15	-	-	TRBJ1-1	CATAAGREAFF	TGTGCCACCGCGGCGGGCAGAGAAGCTTTCTTT
TRBV29-1	TRBD1	few	TRBJ1-2	CSVEETGGYGYTF	TGCAGCGTTGAAGAGACAGGGGGCTATGGCTACACCTTC
TRBV7-3	-	few	TRBJ2-1	CASSFFPLGEQFF	TGTGCCAGCAGCTTTTTTCCTCTTGGGGAGCAGTTCTTC
TRBV6-5	TRBD1	-	TRBJ2-1	CASRPGQGNNEQFF	TGTGCCAGCAGACCGGGACAGGGGAACAATGAGCAGTTCTTC
TRBV11-2	-	few	TRBJ2-5	CASRLGSPSSQETQYF	TGTGCCAGCAGACTAGGATCCCCGAGCTCACAAGAGACCCAGTACTTC